The T cell receptor beta chain described here comes from a study of shared clonotypes between healthy human individuals (dated by TCRdb to 2020 to 2021). Regarding the complete study: A few men and two women, aged 18 to 49 years, made up the cohort. For each donor, CD4 naive and CD4 memory were each run on three plates, CD8 naive on two plates, and CD8 memory on one plate. To estimate repertoire size and how much clonotypes are shared between individuals, the study performed deep sequencing of blood TCR repertoires from roughly five healthy adults. Libraries were prepared and TCR repertoires were sequenced by different laboratories using diverse techniques, in order to increase sequencing depth and limit assay-specific biases. Per donor, leukapheresis produced somewhere between about 0.8 and 9 billion PBMCs. On the study overall, not on this receptor specifically: Compared with non-shared clonotypes, clonotypes shared by all four sorted-subset donors had higher generation probabilities. Pairwise subsampling indicated that sequencing depth was expected to affect the degree of clonotype sharing among donors. Larger estimated clonotype richness was generally found for naive subsets than for memory subsets. Sampling was restricted to blood, and TCR repertoires in tissue are likely to differ from TCR repertoires in blood. About 5% of naive CD4, roughly 3.6% of naive CD8, about 2.5% of memory CD4, and roughly 0.4% of memory CD8 clonotypes were shared across several donors. Even with the large sequencing depth, rarefaction of the sorted-subset datasets indicated that sequencing was incomplete. Because the study included only a small number of donors, the genetic and exposure-history diversity represented was limited.

The junction carries 6 bases between V and J, which are trimmed by 2 bases and 1 base respectively. The germline V gene (reference sequence) provides CDR1 MNHNY and CDR2 SVGAGI. The CDR3 has 13 amino acids, counting the end cysteine and phenylalanine. Only the CDR3 part of the read is kept: 39 bases, read in frame from the first base. CD8 naive samples were obtained by positive selection for CCR7 among CD45RO-negative cells, yielding a CD45RA+CCR7+ population from which TemRA cells were excluded. Healthy HIV-negative adults with no recently reported acute infections or vaccinations were included as donors. Only Caucasian adults living in Nashville, Tennessee, USA were represented among the donors. Blood was collected by leukapheresis, and PBMCs were isolated by Ficoll-Histopaque density gradient centrifugation and then cryopreserved in liquid nitrogen vapor phase. Analytical flow cytometry was used to check the purity and quantity of every magnetically sorted T cell population. From each sorted fraction, genomic DNA was isolated and quantified by UV absorbance on a Nanodrop 2000c.

The table lists this clone with a count of one. The antigen it recognizes is unknown. No base-level quality is on record; no much larger clone is a single base apart. This sample includes further DNA sequences coding for the same CDR3. Using the deep immunoSEQ assay, TCR CDR3 regions were amplified from genomic DNA by multiplex PCR. Extracted genomic DNA from each cell subset was spread evenly across all wells of several immunoSEQ 96-well plates, with each plate serving as a replicate. For sorted subsets, each replicate PCR was loaded with roughly 190 ng genomic DNA, equivalent to approximately 27,000 T cell genomes. Purified libraries were measured with a Qubit 3.0 fluorometer, size-checked on a Bioanalyzer 2100, and measured again with the KAPA Library Quantification kit. Each immunoSEQ 96-well plate was sequenced on its own single-read 150-cycle Illumina NextSeq 550 flow cell. Per the original workflow: Because the immunoSEQ output included only junctional sequences and no quality scores, the filtering could not be the same as the filtering used for full-length reads. Sequences were annotated with PyIR, a Python wrapper for IgBLAST v1.9, and V/J genes and CDR3 were assigned using IMGT germline references. Reads were filtered out if the reads had weak V/J assignments (E-value above 1e-6), no CDR3, stop codons, out-of-frame junctions, or ambiguous translated residues. V3J clonotypes were defined as sequences sharing an identical inferred V gene, J gene, and CDR3 amino acid sequence. Percentage overlap between repertoires was calculated by dividing the number of shared unique clonotypes by the size of the smaller repertoire. RTK rarefaction, the Chao1 estimator, and Recon v2.1 estimates of unobserved clonotypes were used to assess repertoire richness. OLGA was used to compute generation probabilities for all TCRbeta clonotypes that the gDNA method yielded from a few donors. This immuneACCESS table, as held by TCRdb, lists in-frame sequences with V and J called but not all clones. Of the missing ones, under half trace to an unresolved V gene in checked studies; the others have no known cause. D and trimming were read from the DNA, whereas the V and J calls and clone size are those reported in that table. Present in this sample are around 2,100,000 clones, around 96% of which were seen just once. Roughly 1% of the sample belongs to the ten largest clones.

This sequence was found in a man between 18 and 35 years old in good health. What was sequenced was naive CD8+ T cells sorted from blood. The cell subset or site label here, explained by the study, means: CD45RA+CCR7+. Here the chain combines TRBV6-6 and TRBJ2-7; the D gene cannot be resolved reliably. Here the CDR3 is given as CASSYSRSYEQYF. In nucleotides, the sequence is TGTGCCAGCAGTTACAGTAGGTCCTACGAGCAGTACTTC.